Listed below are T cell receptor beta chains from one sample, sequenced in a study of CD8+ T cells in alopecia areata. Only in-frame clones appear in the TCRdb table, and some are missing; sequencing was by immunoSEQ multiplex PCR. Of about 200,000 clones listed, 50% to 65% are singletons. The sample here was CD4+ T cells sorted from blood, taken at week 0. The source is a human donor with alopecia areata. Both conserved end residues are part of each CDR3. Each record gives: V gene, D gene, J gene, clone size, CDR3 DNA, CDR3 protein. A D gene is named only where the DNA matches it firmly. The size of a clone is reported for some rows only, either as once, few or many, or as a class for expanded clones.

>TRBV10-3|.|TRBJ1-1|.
TGTGCCATCAGGGAACTCAAAACCCAAGGGCCTGAAGCTTTCTTT
CAIRELKTQGPEAFF
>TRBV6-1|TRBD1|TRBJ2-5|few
TGTGCCAGCACGGGACAGGGGTCGGGGACCCAGTACTTC
CASTGQGSGTQYF
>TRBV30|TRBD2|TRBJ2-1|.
TGTGCCTGGAGACTAGCGGGATACAATGAGCAGTTCTTC
CAWRLAGYNEQFF
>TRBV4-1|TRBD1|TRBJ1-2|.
TGCGCCAGCAGCAACAGGGGTGGCGGCTACACCTTC
CASSNRGGGYTF
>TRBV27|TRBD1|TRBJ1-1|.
TGTGCCAGCAGTTTACAGGGGGTTCGGGGCACTGAAGCTTTCTTT
CASSLQGVRGTEAFF
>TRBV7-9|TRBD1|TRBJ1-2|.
TGTGCCAGCAGCTTAGTAGGGACAGGGCCTGGCTACACCTTC
CASSLVGTGPGYTF
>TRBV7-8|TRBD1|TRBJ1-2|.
TGTGCCAGCAGCTTGGACAGGGTCTATAGCTACACCTTC
CASSLDRVYSYTF
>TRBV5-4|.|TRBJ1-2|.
TGTGCCAGCAGCTTGGTCGTCAGGGATGGCTACACCTTC
CASSLVVRDGYTF
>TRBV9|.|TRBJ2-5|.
TGTGCCAGCAGCGTAGAAGGGTCAGAGACCCAGTACTTC
CASSVEGSETQYF
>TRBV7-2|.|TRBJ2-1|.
TGTGCCAGCAGCTTACTAGGGGGAATGAAATACAATGAGCAGTTCTTC
CASSLLGGMKYNEQFF
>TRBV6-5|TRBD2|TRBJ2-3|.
TGTGCCAGCAGCCGGGACTATCCAGATACGCAGTATTTT
CASSRDYPDTQYF
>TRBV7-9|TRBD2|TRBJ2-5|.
TGTGCCAGCAGCTCGGGACTTCGCGGGAGCGAGAAAAGGGGGACCCAGTACTTC
CASSSGLRGSEKRGTQYF
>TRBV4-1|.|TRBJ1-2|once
TGCGCCAGCAGCCAAGATGCAGGGATGGGTGGCTACACCTTC
CASSQDAGMGGYTF
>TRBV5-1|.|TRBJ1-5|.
TGCGCCAGCAGCTCGGACAGTGGAGGCCAGCCCCAGCATTTT
CASSSDSGGQPQHF
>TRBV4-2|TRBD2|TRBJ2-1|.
TGTGCCAGCAGCGCCAGACTAGCGGGAGGCGGTGAGCAGTTCTTC
CASSARLAGGGEQFF
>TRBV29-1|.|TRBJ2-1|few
TGCAGCGTTGAAGAGGTAGCGGCGTCCTACAATGAGCAGTTCTTC
CSVEEVAASYNEQFF
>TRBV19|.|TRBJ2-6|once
TGTGCCAGTAGTATTGATGGGGGGCGCCGGTCTGGGGCCAACGTCCTGACTTTC
CASSIDGGRRSGANVLTF
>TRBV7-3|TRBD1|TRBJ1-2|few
TGTGCCAGCAGCTTATTCCCCGGGACAGGGGAAGACGGCTACACCTTC
CASSLFPGTGEDGYTF
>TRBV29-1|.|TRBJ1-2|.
TGCAGCTCCAGCACCAACTATGGCTACACCTTC
CSSSTNYGYTF
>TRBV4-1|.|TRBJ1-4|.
TGCGCCAGCAGCCAAGGTTGGGGACGCGGGGGTGAAAAACTGTTTTTT
CASSQGWGRGGEKLFF
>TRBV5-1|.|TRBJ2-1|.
TGCGCCAGCAGCAATGCCCAGACGCAGTTCTTC
CASSNAQTQFF
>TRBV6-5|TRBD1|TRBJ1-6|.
TGTGCCAGCAGTTACGGGACAGGGGATTCACCCCTCCACTTT
CASSYGTGDSPLHF
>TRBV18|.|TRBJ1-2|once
TGTGCCAGCTCACGGACCAGGGGCTCCTATGGCTACACCTTC
CASSRTRGSYGYTF
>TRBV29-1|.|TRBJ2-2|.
TGCAGCGTTGGGGCCCTTCTGAGTAGCCCCGGGGAGCTGTTTTTT
CSVGALLSSPGELFF
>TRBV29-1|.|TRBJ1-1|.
TGCAGCGTTCAGGGGAGGATGGTGGGGTCCCACACTGAAGCTTTCTTT
CSVQGRMVGSHTEAFF
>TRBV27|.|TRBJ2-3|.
TGTGCCAGCAGTTTAGTTCGAGCGGTTACGCAGTATTTT
CASSLVRAVTQYF
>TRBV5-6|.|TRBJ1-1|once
TGTGCCAGCAGCTCGACAGTGAACACTGAAGCTTTCTTT
CASSSTVNTEAFF
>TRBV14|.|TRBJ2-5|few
TGTGCCAGCAGCCAAGCGTGGGGACAAGAGACCCAGTACTTC
CASSQAWGQETQYF
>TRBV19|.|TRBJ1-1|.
TGTGCCAGTAGTATCAGCCCCTCCCAAGGGGCTTTCTTT
CASSISPSQGAFF
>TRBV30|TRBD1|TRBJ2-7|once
TGTGCCTGGAGTCGAGGGGGCTTGAGCTCCTACGAGCAGTACTTC
CAWSRGGLSSYEQYF
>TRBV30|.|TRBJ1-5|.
TGTGCCTGGAATACCGGGCTCTCCTCAAATCAGCCCCAGCATTTT
CAWNTGLSSNQPQHF
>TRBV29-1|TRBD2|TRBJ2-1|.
TGCAGCGTTGAAGCCCTATCGGGACTAGCCAGAAATGAGCAGTTCTTC
CSVEALSGLARNEQFF
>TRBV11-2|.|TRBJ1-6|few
TGTGCCAGCAGCTTAGAAGGGTTCCTGACCTATAATTCACCCCTCCACTTT
CASSLEGFLTYNSPLHF
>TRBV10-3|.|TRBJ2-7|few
TGTGCCATCCTAGGGCGGGGCTCCTACGAGCAGTACTTC
CAILGRGSYEQYF
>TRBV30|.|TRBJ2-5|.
TGTGCCTGGAGTGTTAGTTTGCAGGCTCAAGAGACCCAGTACTTC
CAWSVSLQAQETQYF
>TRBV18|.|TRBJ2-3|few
TGTGCCAGCTCCCGCACAGATACGCAGTATTTT
CASSRTDTQYF
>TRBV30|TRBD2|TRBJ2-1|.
TGTGCCTGGACTCGGCTTAGCGGGGGCTCCTACAATGAGCAGTTCTTC
CAWTRLSGGSYNEQFF
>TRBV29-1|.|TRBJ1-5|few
TGCAGCGTTGTTTGGCTTTTAAAGCCCCAGCATTTT
CSVVWLLKPQHF
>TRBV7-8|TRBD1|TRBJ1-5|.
TGTGCCAGCAGCGTACAGGGGAACACCAATCAGCCCCAGCATTTT
CASSVQGNTNQPQHF
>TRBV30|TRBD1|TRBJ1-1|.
TGTGCCTGGAGTCCAACAGGGGTTGGGATGAACACTGAAGCTTTCTTT
CAWSPTGVGMNTEAFF
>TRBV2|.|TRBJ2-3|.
TGTGCCAGCAGTGAACCAACAGATACGCAGTATTTT
CASSEPTDTQYF
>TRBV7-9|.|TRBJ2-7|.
TGTGCCAGCAGCTCCCCCGACAGGCGGGCGTACGAGCAGTACTTC
CASSSPDRRAYEQYF
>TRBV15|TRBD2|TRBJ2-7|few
TGTGCCACCAGCAGAGTGGCTAGCGGGAGCGATGAGCAGTACTTC
CATSRVASGSDEQYF
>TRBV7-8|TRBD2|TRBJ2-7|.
TGTGCCAGCAGCTTATTTAGCGGGAGTGGCTACGAGCAGTACTTC
CASSLFSGSGYEQYF
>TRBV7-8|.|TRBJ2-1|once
TGTGCCAGCAGCTTAGCGCGGTTAAGCGGGGAGCAGTTCTTC
CASSLARLSGEQFF
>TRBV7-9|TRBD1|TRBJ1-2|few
TGTGCCAGCAGACGGGAGGGGGCCTATGGCTACACCTTC
CASRREGAYGYTF
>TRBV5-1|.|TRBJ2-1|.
TGCGCCAGCAGCACAGGACAGGTCGGGGGCTCCTACAATGAGCAGTTCTTC
CASSTGQVGGSYNEQFF